These 3 T cell receptor beta chains originate from one sample sequenced in a study of shared clonotypes between healthy human individuals. Here immunoSEQ multiplex PCR was the method, and the copy in TCRdb shows in-frame clones only, minus some. The sample has fewer than 850,000 clones; around 91% are singletons. Sequenced: memory CD8+ T cells from PBMCs. As to subset: CD45RO+ cells pooled with CCR7-negative TemRA cells. The source is a man between 18 and 29 years old in good health. Some clones in this sample may be carry-over from other donors' samples.

This sequence joins TRBV19 and TRBJ2-7; tentatively, D is TRBD2 (5 bases). Between the trimmed V and J ends, which lost 3 bases and 2 bases, there was a span of 17 bases. Germline V gene data show CDR1 as LNHDA and CDR2 as SQIVND (reference sequence). CDR3 length: 16 amino acids. The CDR3 DNA sequence: TGTGCCAGTAGTATTGGAGGTTCGACGCGGCCCTACGAGCAGTACTTC. It is translated as CASSIGGSTRPYEQYF.

J is TRBJ2-7 and V is TRBV29-1; D is unclear. Germline V lookup: CDR1 SQVTM, CDR2 ANQGSEA. The CDR3 is 15 amino acids. The V end was cut by 1 base, the J end by 1 base, with 14 bases between. CDR3: CSVEGTENHSYEQYF. CDR3 coding DNA: TGCAGCGTTGAAGGAACGGAGAACCATTCCTACGAGCAGTACTTC.

The CDR3, as DNA: TGTGCCAGCATAGATAGAACTGAAGCTTTCTTT. As protein: CASIDRTEAFF. The chain is built from TRBV28 and TRBJ1-1; D ambiguous. The V end was cut by 7 bases, the J end by 5 bases, with 8 bases between. Per germline, CDR1 MDHEN and CDR2 SYDVKM. This CDR3 has 11 amino acids.